These 5 T cell receptor beta chains originate from one sample sequenced in a study of spatial heterogeneity in lung cancer. The time point is: sample taken at primary tumor resection. From the 5' RACE reads, TCRdb called clonotypes with MiXCR, one entry per CDR3 protein. This sample has tens of thousands of distinct CDR3 sequences; approximately 8.1% occur once, and the top ten carry roughly 7%. Sequencing used PBMCs, obtained at surgery. These receptors originate from a male donor with early-stage non-small cell lung cancer.

The chain uses TRBV19 and TRBJ2-1; TRBD2 matches at 10 bases. V was clipped by 7 bases and J by 8 bases; unmatched bases: 14. This CDR3 has 16 residues. Germline CDR1 LNHDA, CDR2 SQIVND (reference sequence). The CDR3: CASIHSGLAGAYEQFF. CDR3 coding DNA: TGTGCCAGTATCCACTCGGGGCTAGCGGGAGCCTATGAGCAGTTCTTC.

This clonotype came up many times. The rearrangement joins TRBV7-9 to TRBJ2-7; D gene unclear. This CDR3 contains 14 residues. The ends were cut back, 3 bases at V and 0 bases at J, with 9 bases in the middle. Germline-derived CDR1 and CDR2 are SEHNR and FQNEAQ (reference sequence). This chain's CDR3 is CASSFLPNSYEQYF. The CDR3 DNA sequence: TGTGCCAGCAGCTTTCTCCCTAACTCCTACGAGCAGTACTTC.

In this sample, this clonotype turned up many times. This chain links TRBV4-3 with TRBJ1-2; D perhaps matches TRBD1 (6 bases). Germline loops: CDR1 LGHNA, CDR2 YSLEER. V lost 3 bases to trimming and J lost 4 bases, with 15 bases between them. CDR3 length: 15 residues. CDR3 DNA: TGCGCCAGCAGCCAGGCCTGGGGGGCAGGCTATGGCTACACCTTC. This translates into CASSQAWGAGYGYTF.

This clonotype was observed once. The V call is TRBV9, the J call TRBJ2-7; TRBD2 matches at 10 bases. V gave up 2 bases and J gave up 1 base; unmatched junction bases: 15. This CDR3 comprises 19 residues. Germline CDR1 and CDR2: SGDLS and YYNGEE. The CDR3: CASSVASEGILAGSYEQYF. DNA of the CDR3: TGTGCCAGCAGCGTTGCATCAGAAGGTATACTAGCGGGATCCTACGAGCAGTACTTC.

This clonotype was recorded many times. The chain couples TRBV21-1 to TRBJ2-7; TRBD1 was called by the table and not checked on the DNA. TRBV21-1 is shown as a pseudogene. The CDR3 runs to 13 residues. The CDR3 nucleotides read TGTGCCGGACGCCTGGGACCCTCCTACGAGCAGTACTTC. Translating it yields CAGRLGPSYEQYF.